The T cell receptor (beta chain) described here comes from a study of cytomegalovirus exposure and HLA in healthy donors. Study results and caveats: There were 150 to 200 TCR beta chains listed as cytomegalovirus-associated.

The CDR3 is made up of 16 amino acids. Sequencing was performed with immunoSEQ multiplex PCR; in TCRdb, only in-frame clones are kept and a portion is missing. This sample carries about 78,000 clones, 90% to 96% of them seen once, and the ten largest clones take approximately 1.5%. As to this clone: Its antigen is unknown.

J is TRBJ2-7 and V is TRBV12-2; the table's D gene call, TRBD2, was not cross checked with the DNA. TRBV12-2 is given as a pseudogene. The sample comprised PBMCs. The receptor was derived from a man between 18 and 29 years old in good health and CMV-seropositive. The CDR3 loop reads CASRLVDPLAVYEQYF. The CDR3 DNA follows: TGTGCAAGTCGCTTAGTCGACCCACTAGCGGTATACGAGCAGTACTTC.